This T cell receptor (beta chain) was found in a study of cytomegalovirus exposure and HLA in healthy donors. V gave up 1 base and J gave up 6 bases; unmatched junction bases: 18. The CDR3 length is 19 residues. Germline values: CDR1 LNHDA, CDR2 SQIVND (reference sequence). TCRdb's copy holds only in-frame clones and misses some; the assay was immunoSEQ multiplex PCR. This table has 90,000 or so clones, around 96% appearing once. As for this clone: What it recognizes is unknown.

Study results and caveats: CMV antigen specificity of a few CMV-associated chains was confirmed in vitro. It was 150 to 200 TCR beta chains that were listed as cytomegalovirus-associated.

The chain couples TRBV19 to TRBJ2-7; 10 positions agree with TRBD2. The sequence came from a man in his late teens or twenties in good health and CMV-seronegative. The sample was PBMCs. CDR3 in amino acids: CASSIVLGLATGPLFEQYF. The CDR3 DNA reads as TGTGCCAGTAGTATAGTTTTGGGACTAGCGACAGGTCCCCTCTTCGAGCAGTACTTC. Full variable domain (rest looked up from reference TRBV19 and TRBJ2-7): DGGITQSPKYLFRKEGQNVTLSCEQNLNHDAMYWYRQDPGQGLRLIYYSQIVNDFQKGDIAEGYSVSREKKESFPLTVTSAQKNPTAFYLCASSIVLGLATGPLFEQYFGPGTRLTVT.